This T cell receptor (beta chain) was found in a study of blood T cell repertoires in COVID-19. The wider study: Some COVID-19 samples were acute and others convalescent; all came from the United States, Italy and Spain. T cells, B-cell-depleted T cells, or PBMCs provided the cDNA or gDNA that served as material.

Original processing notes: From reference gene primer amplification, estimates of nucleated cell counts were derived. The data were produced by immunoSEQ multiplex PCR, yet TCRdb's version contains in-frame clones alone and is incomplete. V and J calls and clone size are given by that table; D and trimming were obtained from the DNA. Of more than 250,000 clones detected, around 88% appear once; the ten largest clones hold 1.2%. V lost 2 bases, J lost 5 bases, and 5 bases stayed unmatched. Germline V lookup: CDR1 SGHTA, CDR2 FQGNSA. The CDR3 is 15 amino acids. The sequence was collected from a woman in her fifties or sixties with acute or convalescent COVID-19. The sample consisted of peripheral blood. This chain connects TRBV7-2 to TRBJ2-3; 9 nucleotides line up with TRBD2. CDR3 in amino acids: CASSLSSSGKDTQYF. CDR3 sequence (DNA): TGTGCCAGCAGCTTATCGTCTAGCGGGAAAGATACGCAGTATTTT.